The 5 T cell receptor beta chains reported below all come from one sample, sequenced in a study of T cells in Graves' hyperthyroidism and ophthalmopathy. There were TCR beta CDR3 regions amplified from RNA transcripts. HTBI primers were used for first-round RT-PCR of the TCR CDR3. From the multiplex PCR reads, TCRdb called clonotypes with MiXCR, one entry per CDR3 protein. The sample yields 550,000 to 800,000 distinct CDR3 sequences, less than 20% seen once. The specimen was blood. All receptors come from a man between 18 and 29 years old with Graves' hyperthyroidism.

This clonotype was seen only a few times. V and J are TRBV25-1 and TRBJ1-2, with no clear D. The CDR3 contains 13 residues. The germline V gene encodes CDR1 MGHDK and CDR2 SYGVNS. The germline V and J ends were trimmed by 6 bases and 4 bases, with 12 bases remaining between them. CDR3 coding DNA: TGTGCCAGCAGCGCCGCGGGGAGCTATGGCTACACCTTC. Its translation: CASSAAGSYGYTF.

The V call is TRBV7-2, the J call TRBJ2-7, with TRBD2 identical over 10 bases. The V gene end was trimmed by 7 bases and the J gene end by 6 bases; junction bases not matched to a gene: 6. The germline gives CDR1 SGHTA, CDR2 FQGNSA. The CDR3 has 13 amino acids. CDR3 amino acids: CASNMERGGEQYF. The DNA for the CDR3 is TGTGCCAGCAACATGGAGCGGGGGGGCGAGCAGTACTTC.

This clonotype was seen repeatedly, ten times or more. The chain has TRBV12-3 or TRBV12-4 and TRBJ2-7, with unresolved D. V shed 7 bases and J shed 6 bases, with 13 bases lying between them. The CDR3 is 12 residues long. The CDR3 DNA follows: TGTGCCAGCACTCTCGGGCGGTCCGAGCAGTACTTC. Its translation is CASTLGRSEQYF.

This clonotype has at least ten counts. The chain is built from TRBV18 and TRBJ1-3; 9 nucleotides match TRBD1. The CDR3 length is 16 residues. CDR1 is KGHSH and CDR2 is LQKENI in the germline V gene. Trimming at V came to 5 bases and at J to 0 bases, leaving 5 bases not matched to a gene. The CDR3 is CASSFTGGFSGNTIYF. CDR3 DNA: TGTGCCAGCTCATTTACAGGGGGCTTCTCTGGAAACACCATATATTTT.

This clonotype has ten or more counts. The chain recombines TRBV28 with TRBJ1-2; TRBD1 aligns across 7 bases. This CDR3 contains 13 residues. CDR1 is MDHEN, CDR2 SYDVKM, per germline. V lost 8 bases to trimming and J lost 8 bases; unmatched junction nucleotides: 11. In nucleotides, the CDR3 is TGTGCCAGCGGCAACCGACAGGGTTCCGGCTACACCTTC. This gives the protein CASGNRQGSGYTF.